This T cell receptor (beta chain) was sequenced for a study of cytomegalovirus exposure and HLA in healthy donors. This clone showed up just a few times. The antigen remains undetermined. Amplification used 60 Vbeta primers and 13 Jbeta primers. Sequenced by immunoSEQ multiplex PCR; TCRdb stores in-frame clones only, minus some. Altogether over 130,000 clones are present, around 65% being singletons, with the ten largest covering 6% to 8%. The CDR3 is 16 residues long. Germline V gene sequence: CDR1 SGHNT, CDR2 YYREEE (reference sequence). V trimming: 4 bases; J trimming: 5 bases; junction bases outside the gene matches: 4. Study-wide results and limits: The later analysis indicated that the majority of CMV-associated TCR beta chains appeared HLA-restricted. Reports indicated that the classifier achieved high specificity and sensitivity in diagnosing cytomegalovirus status. The authors confirmed in vitro that three CMV-associated chains were specific for CMV antigens. Later on, a genetic analysis was performed. It linked a missense variant in DCLRE1C with V- and J-gene trimming of TCR beta.

The sequence came from a woman aged 55-69 years in good health and CMV-seronegative. The sequenced sample was PBMCs. The V and J genes are TRBV5-4 and TRBJ2-2, with 14 bases matching TRBD2. DNA for the CDR3: TGTGCCAGCAGCCGGGGACTAGCGGGAGTTACCGGGGAGCTGTTTTTT. Protein sequence: CASSRGLAGVTGELFF.